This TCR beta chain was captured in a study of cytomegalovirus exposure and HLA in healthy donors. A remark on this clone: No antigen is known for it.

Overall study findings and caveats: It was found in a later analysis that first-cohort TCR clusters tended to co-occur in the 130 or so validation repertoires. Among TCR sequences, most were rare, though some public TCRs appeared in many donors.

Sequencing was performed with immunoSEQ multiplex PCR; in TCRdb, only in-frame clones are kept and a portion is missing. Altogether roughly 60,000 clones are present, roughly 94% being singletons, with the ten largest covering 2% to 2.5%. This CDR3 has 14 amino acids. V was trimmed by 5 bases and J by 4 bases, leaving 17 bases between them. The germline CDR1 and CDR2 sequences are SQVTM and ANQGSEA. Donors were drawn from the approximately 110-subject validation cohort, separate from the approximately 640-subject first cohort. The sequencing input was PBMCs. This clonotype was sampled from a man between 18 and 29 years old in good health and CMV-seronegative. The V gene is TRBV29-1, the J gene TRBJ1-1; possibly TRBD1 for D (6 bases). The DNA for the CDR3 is TGCAGCGTTACAGGGCGTGGTGGGGGCACTGAAGCTTTCTTT. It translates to CSVTGRGGGTEAFF.